Shown below are 2 T cell receptor beta chains from a single sample sequenced in a study of cytomegalovirus exposure and HLA in healthy donors. 60 Vbeta and 13 Jbeta primers were used in PCR. Assay: immunoSEQ multiplex PCR; the TCRdb copy retains only in-frame clones and omits some. The sample holds 110,000 to 150,000 clones; 73% are singletons and the top ten take roughly an eighth. Sequencing input: PBMCs. These receptors came from a human donor in good health.

This chain connects TRBV5-1 to TRBJ2-1, with 8 bases matching TRBD2. The CDR3 sequence is 14 residues long. CDR1 is SGHRS, CDR2 YFSETQ, per germline. Losses at the gene ends were 3 bases for V and 8 bases for J; bases not matched to a gene: 7. CDR3 region: CASSWVGLGDEQFF. DNA for the CDR3: TGCGCCAGCAGCTGGGTGGGACTAGGTGATGAGCAGTTCTTC.

The genes are TRBV5-1 and TRBJ2-1, with 8 bases fitting TRBD2. The CDR3 has 17 amino acids. Germline assignment: CDR1 SGHRS and CDR2 YFSETQ. J lost 2 bases, V lost 4 bases, and 11 bases had no gene match. The CDR3 nucleotides are TGCGCCAGCAGCCTCTTCGGGCTAGCGGGTCCCTACAATGAGCAGTTCTTC. Translating it yields CASSLFGLAGPYNEQFF.